This TCR beta chain originates from a study of metastatic and nonmetastatic thyroid tumors. Study details: Repertoire comparison spanned blood and tumor or nodule tissue of malignant and benign thyroid patients.

The CDR3 spans 13 residues. V dropped 8 bases and J dropped 5 bases, with 10 bases sitting between them. The germline V gene has CDR1 MNHNS and CDR2 SASEGT. Patients had received no treatment of any kind before thyroid surgery. This clone occurred a few times. Its antigen remains unidentified. The study, taken as a whole, reports: Malignant tumors reportedly showed significantly higher TCR beta diversity than benign nodules in both blood and tumor.

TCRdb reassembled clones from the PCR reads with MiXCR. The repertoire holds about 15,000 clones, with under 30% as singletons. The chain joins TRBV6-1 to TRBJ1-6; TRBD1 might be the D (6 bases). Sequencing was performed on adjacent normal tissue. The receptor's source is a female donor with papillary thyroid cancer or a benign thyroid nodule (not recorded which). Some clones in this sample may be carry-over from other donors' samples. This CDR3 is CASGKGDNSPLHF. The CDR3 nucleotides are TGTGCCAGCGGAAAGGGGGATAATTCACCCCTCCACTTT.